There are a few counts of the clone carrying this T cell receptor beta chain. Its antigen is not known. This entry belongs to a study of T-cell memory formation after mild COVID-19. Barcoded TCR alpha and TCR beta cDNA libraries with UMIs came from 5'RACE using constant-segment primers. MiXCR, run by TCRdb on the 5' RACE reads, gives a single entry per CDR3 protein. The sample lists 190,000 or so distinct CDR3 sequences; 20% to 25% were seen once. Study results and caveats: Unconfirmed was the SARS-CoV-2 specificity of second-wave clones that peaked on day 37. CD4/CD8 balance characterized clones contracting day 15 to 85, and CD4+ skew characterized later expanders. Pre-infection memory carried some responding clones, suggesting that cross-reactive memory joined.

V was pared by 3 bases and J by 4 bases, with 5 bases of the junction left unmatched. Germline-derived CDR1 and CDR2 are SGHAT and FQDESV (reference sequence). The CDR3 is 14 residues long. Specimen: PBMCs or a T cell subset sorted from them (not recorded which). This sequence originates from an adult woman who had mild COVID-19 (a few samples of this study predate the infection). Cell type and time point are not known. The chain couples TRBV11-1 to TRBJ2-7; 8 nucleotides match TRBD2. Here the CDR3 DNA reads TGTGCCAGCAGCTTCGGCGGGAGGTCTTACGAGCAGTACTTC. Translating it yields CASSFGGRSYEQYF.